The 16 T cell receptor beta chains below come from one sample, sequenced in a study of blood T cell repertoires in COVID-19. Assay used: immunoSEQ multiplex PCR; TCRdb lists only in-frame clones, some missing. The sample has 200,000 or so clones; 70% to 90% are singletons. Sequencing input: PBMCs or T cells enriched from blood (not recorded which). The source is a man younger than 45 who had recovered from COVID-19.

V usage is TRBV11-3 and J usage is TRBJ2-5, with TRBD2 identical over 11 bases. The CDR3 contains 17 residues. Germline CDR1 is SGHNT and CDR2 is YENEEA. Losses at the gene ends were 1 base for V and 1 base for J; bases not matched to a gene: 5. CDR3 DNA sequence: TGTGCCAGCAGCTTAGGCGCGACTAGCGGGGTCCAAGAGACCCAGTACTTC. Encoded protein: CASSLGATSGVQETQYF.

This chain uses TRBV9 with TRBJ1-6; the match to TRBD1 covers 8 bases. The CDR3 has 16 residues. J lost 6 bases, V lost 0 bases, and 5 bases had no gene match. Germline V gene data show CDR1 as SGDLS and CDR2 as YYNGEE. The DNA of the CDR3 is TGTGCCAGCAGCGTAGGTGTCGGACAGGGTAATTCACCCCTCCACTTT. Its translation is CASSVGVGQGNSPLHF.

The V gene is TRBV7-2, the J gene TRBJ2-7, with D perhaps matching TRBD2 (6 bases). The ends were cut back, 0 bases at V and 4 bases at J, with 13 bases in the middle. This CDR3 comprises 15 residues. Germline assignment: CDR1 SGHTA and CDR2 FQGNSA. In DNA, the CDR3 is TGTGCCAGCAGCTTAGCGGGGGGAACAACGTACGAGCAGTACTTC. It encodes CASSLAGGTTYEQYF.

This rearrangement joins TRBV23-1 to TRBJ2-7, with 8 bases that match TRBD1. TRBV23-1 is annotated as an ORF whose role is uncertain. V gave up 6 bases and J gave up 0 bases; unmatched junction bases: 13. CDR3 size: 17 residues. The DNA of the CDR3 is TGCGCCAGCAGCCTCCCGGGACAGGATAACAGCTCCTACGAGCAGTACTTC. Translating it yields CASSLPGQDNSSYEQYF.

This clone was counted a single time. This chain links TRBV2 with TRBJ2-1, with TRBD2 identical over 9 bases. V gave up 4 bases and J gave up 8 bases; unmatched junction bases: 9. The CDR3 loop spans 15 amino acids. CDR1 SNHLY and CDR2 FYNNEI come from the germline V gene. CDR3 region: CASSGLSGRNDEQFF. CDR3 sequence (DNA): TGTGCCAGCAGTGGCCTTAGCGGGAGAAACGATGAGCAGTTCTTC. The full variable domain, with the rest looked up from reference TRBV2 and TRBJ2-1, is EPEVTQTPSHQVTQMGQEVILRCVPISNHLYFYWYRQILGQKVEFLVSFYNNEISEKSEIFDDQFSVERPDGSNFTLKIRSTKLEDSAMYFCASSGLSGRNDEQFFGPGTRLTVL.

CDR3 protein: CASSSMGAANTGELFF. CDR3 bases: TGTGCCAGCAGTTCTATGGGAGCGGCGAACACCGGGGAGCTGTTTTTT. This chain uses TRBV28 with TRBJ2-2, with D possibly matching TRBD2 (5 bases). The CDR3 consists of 16 residues. The V gene lost 4 bases and the J gene lost 0 bases, with 12 bases spanning the gap. Per germline, CDR1 MDHEN and CDR2 SYDVKM.

The chain is built from TRBV6-2 or TRBV6-3 and TRBJ1-1; the D is unclear. This CDR3 spans 14 amino acids. V dropped 3 bases and J dropped 0 bases, with 8 bases sitting between them. CDR1 is MNHEY, CDR2 SVGEGT, per germline. CDR3 residues: CASSYRTVNTEAFF. As DNA, the CDR3 is TGTGCCAGCAGTTATAGGACTGTGAACACTGAAGCTTTCTTT.

CDR3 loop: CSTGTGYEQYF. The CDR3 nucleotides are TGTTCCACCGGGACAGGATACGAGCAGTACTTC. This chain links TRBV3-1 (or the pseudogene TRBV3-2) with TRBJ2-7, with 8 bases matching TRBD1. CDR1 is LGHDT and CDR2 is YNNKEL in the germline V gene (reference sequence). This CDR3 is built from 11 residues.

The chain employs TRBV4-3 and TRBJ2-2, with D possibly TRBD1 on 5 matching bases. Germline V lookup: CDR1 LGHNA, CDR2 YSLEER. Trimming removed 3 bases at V and 6 bases at J, with 14 bases between. This CDR3 is built from 15 residues. The CDR3 DNA reads as TGCGCCAGCAGCCAGCTAGGGGATAAGTCCGGGGAGCTGTTTTTT. It encodes CASSQLGDKSGELFF.

V is TRBV2 and J is TRBJ2-3; no clear D. Per germline, CDR1 SNHLY and CDR2 FYNNEI. The V end was cut by 6 bases, the J end by 7 bases, with 11 bases between. The CDR3 loop spans 12 amino acids. The DNA for the CDR3 is TGTGCCAGCAGAGCGCTAGAGAATACGCAGTATTTT. It yields the protein CASRALENTQYF.

The chain links TRBV5-4 to TRBJ1-3; D possibly corresponds to TRBD1 (5 bases). The CDR3 has 17 amino acids. V was pared by 6 bases and J by 0 bases, with 19 bases between. Germline V gene data show CDR1 as SGHNT and CDR2 as YYREEE (reference sequence). The CDR3 coding sequence is TGTGCCAGCACCCCCGGGGGGGGGTATAGCTCTGGAAACACCATATATTTT. Protein: CASTPGGGYSSGNTIYF.

The rearrangement links TRBV4-3 to TRBJ1-2; D might be TRBD1 (6 bases). V was clipped by 0 bases and J by 4 bases, with 9 bases between them. The germline CDR1 and CDR2 sequences are LGHNA and YSLEER. CDR3 size: 14 residues. The CDR3 region is CASSQEAGAYGYTF. The CDR3 DNA follows: TGCGCCAGCAGCCAAGAGGCAGGGGCCTATGGCTACACCTTC.

The chain carries TRBV3-1 (or the pseudogene TRBV3-2) and TRBJ2-3; the match to TRBD2 covers 11 bases. Trimming at V came to 4 bases and at J to 6 bases, leaving 6 bases not matched to a gene. The germline CDR1 and CDR2 sequences are LGHDT and YNNKEL (reference sequence). The CDR3 extends over 15 amino acids. The DNA of the CDR3 is TGTGCCAGCAGCCTCCTAGCGGGAGGAGGGGATACGCAGTATTTT. Translation gives CASSLLAGGGDTQYF.

This sequence joins TRBV14 and TRBJ1-3; 7 nucleotides agree with TRBD1. The V gene's germline CDR1 is SGHDN and CDR2 FVKESK. The CDR3 has 15 amino acids. With V trimmed by 6 bases and J by 0 bases, 5 bases remained unmatched. Here the CDR3 reads CASRRQGHSGNTIYF. The CDR3, as DNA: TGTGCCAGCAGACGACAGGGCCACTCTGGAAACACCATATATTTT.

The chain links TRBV19 to TRBJ2-3; 9 bases map to TRBD1. This CDR3 region has 15 residues. Unmatched junction bases numbered 8, after V lost 5 bases and J lost 5 bases. Germline-derived CDR1 and CDR2 are LNHDA and SQIVND (reference sequence). DNA of the CDR3: TGTGCCAGTAGTCCAGGACAGGGGATCGGAGATACGCAGTATTTT. Translated: CASSPGQGIGDTQYF.

This chain links TRBV2 with TRBJ2-5; D is undetermined. Trimming left V 7 bases short and J 0 bases short, with 18 bases between. This CDR3 region has 16 residues. The germline V gene encodes CDR1 SNHLY and CDR2 FYNNEI. The CDR3 nucleotides read TGTGCCAGCATGTGGATCCCACTAAGTCACCAAGAGACCCAGTACTTC. It is translated as CASMWIPLSHQETQYF.